This T cell receptor (beta chain) was sequenced during a study of T-cell memory formation after mild COVID-19. The CDR3 extends over 13 amino acids. Germline CDR1 reads SGHTA; CDR2 reads FQGTGA. With V trimmed by 5 bases and J by 7 bases, 5 bases remained unmatched. From the 5' RACE reads, TCRdb called clonotypes with MiXCR, one entry per CDR3 protein. This sample carries 210,000 or so distinct CDR3 sequences, over 9.5% of them seen once, and the ten largest clones take less than 4%. In this sample, this clonotype turned up a few times. The TCR was taken from a man aged 18 to 29 who had mild COVID-19 (a few samples of this study predate the infection). Cell type and time point are not known. The genes are TRBV7-3 and TRBJ2-1; 7 nucleotides match TRBD1. Sequenced material: PBMCs or a T cell subset sorted from them (not recorded which). The CDR3 loop reads CASSRLQGNEQFF. In DNA form, the CDR3 reads TGTGCCAGCAGCCGTTTACAGGGGAATGAGCAGTTCTTC.